This is a list of T cell receptor beta chains from one sample in a study of CD8+CD57+ T cells in acquired aplastic anemia. TCRdb called the reads again in MiXCR, with one record for every CDR3 protein. There are about 160,000 distinct CDR3 sequences in the sample; 70% to 80% occur only once, and 35% to 50% lies in the top ten. The source material was sorted CD4+, CD8+, or CD8+CD57+ T cells (not recorded which) from PBMCs. All receptors derive from a human donor with aplastic anemia. Each CDR3 is given with its conserved first and last residue. A D gene is named only where the DNA matches it firmly. A clone size is listed for some rows: how often the clone was seen (once, few, many), or a class if it is expanded.

j_gene,d_gene,v_gene,abundance,CDR3aa,CDR3nt
TRBJ2-3,TRBD1,TRBV7-3,-,CASSATGGITDTQYF,TGTGCCAGCAGCGCGACAGGGGGCATCACAGATACGCAGTATTTT
TRBJ2-7,TRBD2,TRBV7-8,-,CASSLAGAGGRGYEQYF,TGTGCCAGCAGCTTAGCGGGAGCGGGAGGACGTGGCTACGAGCAGTACTTC
TRBJ1-5,-,TRBV5-6,-,CASSRLSQLGNQPQHF,TGTGCCAGCAGCCGCCTCTCCCAGTTGGGCAATCAGCCCCAGCATTTT
TRBJ1-5,TRBD1,TRBV19,-,CASSTGRGRPQHF,TGTGCCAGTAGTACTGGCAGGGGGAGGCCCCAGCATTTT
TRBJ2-7,TRBD2,TRBV7-9,-,CASSLGAGGPYEQYF,TGTGCCAGCAGCTTAGGGGCGGGAGGGCCGTACGAGCAGTACTTC
TRBJ2-3,-,TRBV10-1,many,CASRRGALTDTQYF,TGCGCCAGCAGACGGGGGGCACTTACAGATACGCAGTATTTT
TRBJ1-1,-,TRBV5-6,-,CASSLYAAGLMNTEAFF,TGTGCCAGCAGCTTGTACGCGGCAGGGCTTATGAACACTGAAGCTTTCTTT
TRBJ1-6,-,TRBV6-1,once,CASRTQSSPLHF,TGTGCCAGCAGGACACAAAGCTCACCCCTCCACTTT
TRBJ2-7,TRBD2,TRBV7-2,many,CASSGGVYEQYF,TGTGCCAGCAGCGGGGGGGTCTACGAGCAGTACTTC
TRBJ2-1,TRBD2,TRBV6-5,-,CASSFGGGGADTQFF,TGTGCCAGCAGTTTTGGCGGGGGTGGGGCAGATACGCAGTTCTTC
TRBJ2-3,TRBD2,TRBV7-9,-,CASSPRTSGGTDTQYF,TGTGCCAGCAGCCCGCGGACTAGCGGGGGGACAGATACGCAGTATTTT
TRBJ2-2,-,TRBV20-1,-,CSASRGRGTGELFF,TGCAGTGCTAGTCGGGGGCGAGGCACCGGGGAGCTGTTTTTT
TRBJ2-7,TRBD2,TRBV2,-,CASSRLTSGYEQYF,TGTGCCAGCAGTCGCTTGACTAGCGGTTACGAGCAGTACTTC
TRBJ2-3,TRBD1,TRBV2,-,CASSWTGARDTQYF,TGTGCCAGCAGCTGGACAGGGGCGCGGGATACGCAGTATTTT
TRBJ2-1,-,TRBV20-1,-,CSAPDRTRSSYNEQFF,TGCAGTGCCCCCGACAGGACTCGCAGCTCCTACAATGAGCAGTTCTTC
TRBJ2-7,-,TRBV5-1,-,CASSYDIGNYEQYF,TGCGCCAGCAGCTACGACATAGGCAACTACGAGCAGTACTTC
TRBJ2-5,-,TRBV7-9,-,CASSSDVRRETQYF,TGTGCCAGCAGCTCAGACGTTCGCCGGGAGACCCAGTACTTC
TRBJ2-7,-,TRBV28,-,CASREGWGTYEQYF,TGTGCCAGCAGGGAAGGGTGGGGCACCTACGAGCAGTACTTC
TRBJ2-3,-,TRBV25-1,-,CASRGVRTSTDTQYF,TGTGCCAGCAGGGGGGTTAGGACTAGCACAGATACGCAGTATTTT
TRBJ2-4,TRBD1,TRBV12-3/TRBV12-4,-,CASTHTDRDNQYF,TGTGCCAGCACCCATACGGACAGGGACAATCAGTACTTC
TRBJ2-3,-,TRBV5-1,few,CASSGTGTGETQYF,TGCGCCAGCAGCGGCACCGGGACGGGAGAGACCCAGTATTTT
TRBJ2-7,-,TRBV7-3,-,CASSLAPATYEQYF,TGTGCCAGCAGCTTAGCCCCCGCAACCTACGAGCAGTACTTC
TRBJ2-6,-,TRBV15,-,CATSSEGGSAANVLTF,TGTGCCACCAGCAGTGAGGGGGGGTCTGCGGCCAACGTCCTGACTTTC
TRBJ2-5,-,TRBV7-2,-,CASSLTETQYF,TGTGCCAGCAGCTTAACGGAGACCCAGTACTTC
TRBJ2-7,-,TRBV10-3,-,CAISEAGREQYF,TGTGCCATCAGTGAGGCGGGTAGAGAGCAGTACTTC
TRBJ2-1,-,TRBV7-8,-,CASSLPPYNEQFF,TGTGCCAGCAGCTTACCCCCCTACAATGAGCAGTTCTTC
TRBJ2-3,-,TRBV7-8,-,CDSSLASRGPDTQYF,TGTGACAGCAGCTTAGCGAGCAGGGGCCCGGATACGCAGTATTTT
TRBJ2-2,-,TRBV5-1,-,CASSRQDTNTGELFF,TGTGCCAGCAGCAGACAGGACACGAACACCGGGGAGCTGTTTTTT
TRBJ2-7,TRBD1,TRBV20-1,-,CSAWTGLTSQQYF,TGCAGTGCCTGGACAGGGTTAACCTCTCAGCAGTACTTC
TRBJ2-1,-,TRBV29-1,-,CGVDSDSSGNEQFF,TGCGGCGTTGATAGCGACTCATCGGGCAATGAGCAGTTCTTC
TRBJ2-2,-,TRBV7-3,-,CASTTAAGTGELFF,TGTGCCAGCACCACGGCGGCAGGAACCGGGGAGCTGTTTTTT
TRBJ1-1,-,TRBV2,-,CASSGGLSNTEAFF,TGTGCCAGCAGTGGGGGGCTCTCGAACACTGAAGCTTTCTTT
TRBJ2-7,TRBD1,TRBV28,-,CASSRDRSYEQYF,TGTGCCAGCAGTAGGGACAGGTCCTACGAGCAGTACTTC
TRBJ2-4,TRBD2,TRBV5-1,-,CASSQRLAGMSGDIQYF,TGCGCCAGCAGCCAGAGACTAGCGGGGATGAGTGGGGACATTCAGTACTTC
TRBJ2-2,TRBD1,TRBV20-1,many,CSARDPPDRGANTGELFF,TGCAGTGCTAGAGATCCCCCCGACAGGGGAGCCAACACCGGGGAGCTGTTTTTT
TRBJ2-3,-,TRBV19,-,CASRGESTDTQYF,TGTGCCAGTAGGGGGGAAAGCACAGATACGCAGTATTTT
TRBJ2-2,TRBD2,TRBV5-6,-,CASSLPGGELFF,TGTGCCAGCAGCCTTCCGGGAGGGGAGCTGTTCTTT
TRBJ2-7,-,TRBV4-1,-,CASSQRWPQDGRGSGEQYF,TGCGCCAGCAGCCAAAGATGGCCTCAAGACGGACGCGGATCGGGGGAGCAGTACTTC
TRBJ2-3,TRBD2,TRBV5-4,-,CTSSPTSGADTQYF,TGTACCAGCAGCCCGACTAGCGGGGCAGATACGCAGTATTTT
TRBJ2-1,-,TRBV20-1,-,CSARDRRGSSYNEQFF,TGCAGTGCTAGAGATCGGAGAGGGAGTTCCTACAATGAGCAGTTCTTC
TRBJ1-1,TRBD1,TRBV20-1,-,CSASRTGDQNTEAFF,TGCAGTGCTAGTCGGACAGGGGACCAGAACACTGAAGCTTTCTTT
TRBJ1-1,-,TRBV7-9,-,CASSLASMNTEAFF,TGTGCCAGCAGCTTAGCGTCCATGAACACTGAAGCTTTCTTT
TRBJ2-1,-,TRBV19,-,CASSKGRGIGTFF,TGTGCCAGTAGTAAGGGACGGGGGATCGGTACGTTCTTC
TRBJ2-3,-,TRBV15,-,CATSPGGGTDTQYF,TGTGCCACCAGCCCAGGGGGGGGCACAGATACGCAGTATTTT
TRBJ2-7,TRBD2,TRBV24-1,-,CATSDGTSGGYEQYF,TGTGCCACCAGTGACGGGACTAGCGGCGGATACGAGCAGTACTTC
TRBJ1-6,-,TRBV25-1,few,CASSGNSPLHF,TGTGCCAGCAGTGGTAATTCACCCCTCCACTTT
TRBJ2-7,TRBD1,TRBV2,-,CALDRGYEQYF,TGTGCCCTGGACAGGGGTTACGAGCAGTACTTC
TRBJ1-5,TRBD1,TRBV24-1,-,CATSDLLDRGCNQPQHF,TGTGCCACCAGTGATTTGTTGGACAGGGGTTGCAATCAGCCCCAGCATTTT
TRBJ1-5,-,TRBV6-2/TRBV6-3,-,CASSYSESNQPQHF,TGTGCCAGCAGTTACTCGGAGAGCAATCAGCCCCAGCATTTT
TRBJ2-7,-,TRBV5-1,-,CASSVEGTAFWDEQYF,TGTGCCAGCAGCGTGGAGGGGACGGCCTTTTGGGACGAGCAGTACTTC
TRBJ2-5,-,TRBV5-1,-,CASSLEAGAQETQYF,TGCGCCAGCAGCTTGGAGGCGGGGGCCCAAGAGACCCAGTACTTC
TRBJ2-5,-,TRBV3-1,-,CASSQGWGTQYF,TGTGCCAGCAGCCAGGGGTGGGGGACCCAGTACTTC
TRBJ2-1,-,TRBV10-2,-,CASYGAAYENEQFF,TGCGCCAGCTACGGAGCGGCCTACGAGAATGAGCAGTTCTTC
TRBJ2-7,-,TRBV7-2,-,CASSLTREQYF,TGTGCCAGCAGCCTTACTCGGGAGCAGTACTTC
TRBJ2-5,TRBD2,TRBV10-3,-,CAISEPGLAGGRYQETQYF,TGTGCCATCAGTGAGCCGGGACTAGCGGGGGGCAGGTACCAAGAGACCCAGTACTTC
TRBJ2-1,TRBD1,TRBV7-2,-,CASSGGQGIGGEQFF,TGTGCCAGCAGCGGCGGACAGGGGATAGGGGGTGAGCAGTTCTTC
TRBJ2-7,-,TRBV9,-,CASSLVIQNSDYEQYF,TGCGCCAGCAGCTTGGTTATACAGAACTCTGACTACGAGCAGTACTTC
TRBJ2-7,-,TRBV20-1,once,CSARHLLSRGNGDEQYF,TGCAGTGCTAGACATCTCTTATCTAGGGGCAACGGGGACGAGCAGTACTTC
TRBJ2-4,TRBD2,TRBV12-3/TRBV12-4,once,CASSPAGGKNIQYF,TGTGCCAGCAGCCCAGCGGGAGGCAAAAACATTCAGTACTTC
TRBJ2-7,-,TRBV3-1,many,CASSQELGIGGGEQYF,TGTGCCAGCAGCCAAGAGCTGGGTATCGGGGGTGGCGAGCAGTACTTC